This entry lists 23 T cell receptor beta chains sequenced from one sample in a study of cytomegalovirus exposure and HLA in healthy donors. A multiplex PCR was run with 60 Vbeta primers and 13 Jbeta primers. Generated by immunoSEQ multiplex PCR, the TCRdb table keeps only in-frame clones and is missing some. In the table there are roughly 150,000 clones, 75% to 80% of which are singletons. Material: PBMCs. All receptors derive from a male donor in good health and CMV-seronegative.

This chain connects TRBV18 to TRBJ2-1, with D possibly TRBD2 on 6 matching bases. In germline, CDR1 is KGHSH, CDR2 LQKENI. The CDR3 loop spans 15 amino acids. V gave up 3 bases and J gave up 3 bases, with 12 bases separating them. DNA of the CDR3: TGTGCCAGCTCACCGCTTCGCGGGGACTACAATGAGCAGTTCTTC. Its translation: CASSPLRGDYNEQFF.

The chain has TRBV6-5 and TRBJ2-7; tentatively, D is TRBD2 (7 bases). V was clipped by 7 bases and J by 5 bases, with 18 bases between them. The CDR3 length is 14 residues. The germline CDR1 and CDR2 sequences are MNHEY and SVGAGI. DNA of the CDR3: TGTGCCAGCAACCCCTACGGGGGGCTCCACGAGCAGTACTTC. Translation: CASNPYGGLHEQYF.

The chain uses TRBV7-2 and TRBJ1-2, with D possibly being TRBD1 (6 bases). This CDR3 is 15 amino acids long. V lost 5 bases to trimming and J lost 4 bases, with 17 bases between them. Germline V gene lookup returns CDR1 SGHTA and CDR2 FQGNSA. The CDR3 nucleotides read TGTGCCAGCAGCGAGAGGGACAACCCTCGCTATGGCTACACCTTC. Translation gives CASSERDNPRYGYTF.

The chain has TRBV25-1 and TRBJ2-4; D is undetermined. Trimming took off 3 bases at V and 4 bases at J, with 4 bases between the two ends. The CDR3 extends over 12 amino acids. CDR1 and CDR2 from the germline V gene are MGHDK and SYGVNS. The chain's CDR3 is CASSERKNIQYF. The CDR3 DNA sequence: TGTGCCAGCAGTGAGAGAAAAAACATTCAGTACTTC.

The chain uses TRBV4-2 and TRBJ1-2; D is unresolved. CDR3 size: 11 residues. V was cut by 2 bases and J by 5 bases, with 3 bases left in between. In germline, CDR1 is LGHNA, CDR2 YNFKEQ. CDR3 in amino acids: CASSQTYGYTF. The CDR3 bases are TGTGCCAGCAGCCAAACATATGGCTACACCTTC.

The J gene is TRBJ2-1, the V gene TRBV5-1; D gene unclear. Germline lookup yields CDR1 SGHRS and CDR2 YFSETQ. V was shortened by 2 bases and J by 6 bases, with 12 bases between the two germline ends. The CDR3 totals 14 residues. CDR3 loop: CASSFIVGGNEQFF. The CDR3 bases are TGCGCCAGCAGCTTCATAGTAGGCGGCAATGAGCAGTTCTTC.

The chain combines TRBV7-6 with TRBJ1-1; TRBD1 might be the D (5 bases). Per germline, CDR1 SGHVS and CDR2 FNYEAQ. The CDR3 spans 13 residues. Trimming cost V 6 bases and J 1 base, with 9 bases left between them. The CDR3 DNA is TGTGCCAGCAGACTCACAGGGAACACTGAAGCTTTCTTT. This gives the protein CASRLTGNTEAFF.

This chain links TRBV7-9 with TRBJ2-1; no firm D call. Germline V gene sequence: CDR1 SEHNR, CDR2 FQNEAQ (reference sequence). V lost 2 bases and J 6 bases, leaving 20 bases between the germline ends. The length of the CDR3 is 17 residues. The CDR3 nucleotides are TGTGCCAGCAGCTTATCAAACGGTTTGATCGTTGGCAATGAGCAGTTCTTC. Its protein is CASSLSNGLIVGNEQFF.

The chain joins TRBV7-9 to TRBJ2-1; weak D call: TRBD1 (6 bases). The V end was cut by 5 bases, the J end by 8 bases, with 13 bases between. Germline V CDR1 and CDR2: SEHNR, FQNEAQ (reference sequence). The CDR3 is 13 residues long. The CDR3 sequence: CASSLRPGDEQFF. The CDR3 nucleotides are TGTGCCAGCAGCCTCCGACCAGGGGATGAGCAGTTCTTC.

The chain recombines TRBV20-1 with TRBJ2-5, with D maybe TRBD2 (6 bases). Trimming pared 5 bases from V and 3 bases from J, leaving 7 bases between. There are 11 residues in the CDR3. Per germline, CDR1 DFQATT and CDR2 SNEGSKA (reference sequence). CDR3 nucleotide sequence: TGCAGTGCTGAGCGGGAAGAGACCCAGTACTTC. Its translation: CSAEREETQYF.

This sequence joins TRBV9 and TRBJ2-7; 7 bases agree with TRBD1. CDR3 size: 14 residues. The germline gives CDR1 SGDLS, CDR2 YYNGEE. V lost 3 bases and J lost 1; bases outside the gene matches: 4. The CDR3 is CASSAGTESYEQYF. For the CDR3, the DNA is TGTGCCAGCAGCGCCGGGACAGAATCCTACGAGCAGTACTTC.

This chain connects TRBV6-1 to TRBJ2-7; no definite D call. V gave up 6 bases and J gave up 6 bases, with 12 bases separating them. CDR3 length: 12 amino acids. The germline gives CDR1 MNHNS, CDR2 SASEGT. CDR3 residues: CASRLDSAEQYF. DNA for the CDR3: TGTGCCAGCAGGCTCGACTCCGCCGAGCAGTACTTC.

This clone was seen only a few times. This chain links TRBV7-3 with TRBJ2-1, with 16 bases that match TRBD2. Germline V CDR1 and CDR2: SGHTA, FQGTGA. The junction had 4 bases not matched to a gene; V was cut back by 1 base and J by 7 bases. The CDR3 has 17 residues. The CDR3 sequence is CASSLKGLAGGRNEQFF. CDR3 DNA: TGTGCCAGCAGCTTAAAGGGACTAGCGGGGGGGAGGAATGAGCAGTTCTTC.

The chain's CDR3 is CATSSDRGRTYGYTF. The CDR3 DNA reads as TGTGCCACCAGCTCGGACAGGGGGCGAACCTATGGCTACACCTTC. The chain joins TRBV15 to TRBJ1-2, with 11 bases aligning to TRBD1. With V trimmed by 5 bases and J by 4 bases, 6 bases remained unmatched. In germline, CDR1 is LNHNV, CDR2 YYDKDF (reference sequence). CDR3 size: 15 residues.

The V call is TRBV2, the J call TRBJ1-5, with D possibly matching TRBD1 (5 bases). Germline CDR1 SNHLY, CDR2 FYNNEI. This CDR3 contains 14 residues. V was trimmed by 5 bases and J by 3 bases, leaving 11 bases between them. The CDR3 loop reads CASSSRESNQPQHF. For the CDR3, the DNA is TGTGCCAGCAGTAGCAGGGAATCCAATCAGCCCCAGCATTTT.

V gene TRBV10-2 combines with J gene TRBJ2-7, with a weak D call TRBD1 (5 bases). V was cut by 4 bases and J by 2 bases, with 9 bases left in between. This CDR3 contains 13 residues. CDR1 WSHSY and CDR2 SAAADI come from the germline V gene. CDR3 in DNA: TGCGCCAGCAGTGGAGCAGGGACCTACGAGCAGTACTTC. Translated: CASSGAGTYEQYF.

This chain uses TRBV9 with TRBJ2-4; 8 nucleotides agree with TRBD2. The germline V gene encodes CDR1 SGDLS and CDR2 YYNGEE. CDR3 length: 19 residues. Losses at the gene ends were 2 bases for V and 2 bases for J; bases not matched to a gene: 15. CDR3 nucleotides: TGTGCCAGCAGCGTGTCCCCCAAACTAGCGGAAGGATCCAAAAACATTCAGTACTTC. Translation gives CASSVSPKLAEGSKNIQYF.

This chain joins TRBV5-1 and TRBJ1-2; 7 nucleotides match TRBD1. With V trimmed by 6 bases and J by 3 bases, 5 bases remained unmatched. CDR1 is SGHRS, CDR2 YFSETQ, per germline. This CDR3 has 13 residues. CDR3 nucleotide sequence: TGCGCCAGCAACCTGGGGACAGACTATGGCTACACCTTC. Translated, it gives CASNLGTDYGYTF.

The chain recombines TRBV4-1 with TRBJ2-7; D might be TRBD2 (6 bases). The CDR3 has 14 amino acids. The V gene's germline CDR1 is MGHRA and CDR2 YSYEKL. V was pared by 2 bases and J by 7 bases, with 15 bases between. DNA for the CDR3: TGCGCCAGCAGCCAACTCGGGGGTTTGGGGGAGCAGTACTTC. Translating gives CASSQLGGLGEQYF.

This CDR3 reads CASSQDRVTGELFF. The DNA for the CDR3 is TGTGCCAGCAGCCAAGATCGAGTTACCGGGGAGCTGTTTTTT. This chain connects TRBV4-2 to TRBJ1-3; no definite D call. The DNA matches TRBJ2-2 better at its end, which makes the J call doubtful. The CDR3 is made up of 14 amino acids. CDR1 LGHNA and CDR2 YNFKEQ come from the germline V gene.

This clone came up a few times. CDR3 coding DNA: TGTGCCAGCAGCCAGACAGAGTATGGCTACACCTTC. It yields the protein CASSQTEYGYTF. This chain links TRBV14 with TRBJ1-2; possible D gene TRBD1, 5 bases. The CDR3 covers 12 residues. In germline, CDR1 is SGHDN, CDR2 FVKESK. Trimming stripped 3 bases from V and 5 bases from J, with 7 bases between.

This clone has a handful of counts. This chain links TRBV9 with TRBJ2-7, with 13 bases matching TRBD2. With V trimmed by 4 bases and J by 4 bases, 8 bases remained unmatched. Germline lookup yields CDR1 SGDLS and CDR2 YYNGEE. The CDR3 extends over 16 amino acids. The CDR3 region is CASSPTGLAGPYEQYF. The CDR3 DNA sequence: TGTGCCAGCAGCCCGACGGGACTAGCGGGGCCATACGAGCAGTACTTC.

The chain is built from TRBV9 and TRBJ1-4; 7 positions match TRBD1. The CDR3 is 14 residues long. Per the germline V gene, CDR1 is SGDLS and CDR2 is YYNGEE. V was pared by 3 bases and J by 8 bases, with 7 bases of the junction left unmatched. CDR3 amino acids: CASSETGLAEKLFF. The CDR3 DNA follows: TGTGCCAGCAGCGAGACAGGGCTCGCCGAAAAACTGTTTTTT.